This passage covers 22 T cell receptor beta chains from one sample sequenced in a study of T cell repertoires in cytomegalovirus infection. Their target antigens are unknown. TCRdb reanalysed the reads using MiXCR and keeps one entry per CDR3 protein. The data hold around 58,000 distinct CDR3 sequences, with 20% observed a single time. The sequencing here drew on CD8+ T cells from cultured PBMCs, taken from culture after CMV antigen stimulation. The receptors here all came from a human donor in good health (CMV status not recorded). Some clones in this sample may be carry-over from other donors' samples.

A few counts support this clonotype. V is TRBV9 and J is TRBJ1-4, with D possibly TRBD1 on 5 matching bases. CDR1 is SGDLS, CDR2 YYNGEE, per germline. V was cut by 1 base and J by 8 bases, with 15 bases left in between. This CDR3 spans 15 amino acids. The CDR3 bases are TGTGCCAGCAGCGTACGGGGCCTACCCCAAGAAAAACTGTTTTTT. This sequence encodes CASSVRGLPQEKLFF.

This rearrangement joins TRBV7-7 to TRBJ2-5, with D possibly matching TRBD1 (7 bases). In germline, CDR1 is SSHAT, CDR2 FNYEAQ (reference sequence). The CDR3 loop spans 15 amino acids. Trimming removed 3 bases from V and 5 bases from J, with 16 bases in between. CDR3 protein: CASSFETGRMETQYF. In DNA form, the CDR3 reads TGTGCCAGCAGCTTCGAGACAGGGAGGATGGAGACCCAGTACTTC.

The rearrangement links TRBV19 to TRBJ2-3; 13 bases match TRBD2. CDR1 LNHDA and CDR2 SQIVND come from the germline V gene (reference sequence). CDR3 length: 17 amino acids. The junction had 11 bases not matched to a gene; V was cut back by 7 bases and J by 4 bases. The DNA of the CDR3 is TGTGCCAGTACCCCTACACTAGCGGGGGGGGAGGCAGATACGCAGTATTTT. It encodes CASTPTLAGGEADTQYF.

This clonotype appeared a few times. The rearrangement joins TRBV4-3 to TRBJ1-5; no clear D gene. The CDR3 is made up of 19 amino acids. Per germline, CDR1 LGHNA and CDR2 YSLEER. Between the trimmed V and J ends, which lost 0 bases and 0 bases, there was a span of 18 bases. The CDR3, as DNA: TGCGCCAGCAGCCAAGATTGGGCAGCCAGGACCCCTAGCAATCAGCCCCAGCATTTT. Its protein product is CASSQDWAARTPSNQPQHF.

There are a few counts of this clonotype. This sequence joins TRBV4-1 and TRBJ1-2, with D possibly TRBD1 on 6 matching bases. Trimming cost V 7 bases and J 2 bases, with 14 bases left between them. The germline CDR1 and CDR2 sequences are MGHRA and YSYEKL. This CDR3 contains 14 residues. CDR3: CASTGRGINYGYTF. CDR3 DNA: TGCGCCAGCACCGGAAGGGGGATAAACTATGGCTACACCTTC.

This clonotype was recorded once. This chain links TRBV11-2 with TRBJ2-1, with D tentatively TRBD1 (6 bases). Trimming took 5 bases from V and 0 from J, leaving 11 bases between them. Germline-derived CDR1 and CDR2 are SGHAT and FQNNGV. The CDR3 is made up of 15 amino acids. CDR3 sequence: CASSVTGSSYNEQFF. The CDR3 nucleotides are TGTGCCAGCAGCGTCACAGGGAGCTCCTACAATGAGCAGTTCTTC.

This clonotype showed up just a few times. The chain couples TRBV7-2 to TRBJ2-7; D is unclear. With 1 base removed from V and 2 bases from J, the gap between germline ends came to 21 bases. Germline CDR1 is SGHTA and CDR2 is FQGNSA. The CDR3 loop spans 18 amino acids. The CDR3 nucleotides are TGTGCCAGCAGCTTAGGGGGTCTCCCGGCCCCAGTTGCCTACGAGCAGTACTTC. Its translation is CASSLGGLPAPVAYEQYF.

The chain uses TRBV6-5 and TRBJ2-7; 13 nucleotides align to TRBD2. This CDR3 has 15 amino acids. V lost 5 bases to trimming and J lost 4 bases; unmatched junction nucleotides: 5. Per the germline V gene, CDR1 is MNHEY and CDR2 is SVGAGI. CDR3 sequence (DNA): TGTGCCAGCAGTCCCCGGACTAGCGGGGGTTACGAGCAGTACTTC. This codes for CASSPRTSGGYEQYF.

Many counts were recorded for this clonotype. V gene TRBV7-8 combines with J gene TRBJ2-3, with TRBD2 identical over 11 bases. J gave up 4 bases and V 3 bases, and 6 bases lay outside the gene matches. CDR1 SGHVS and CDR2 FQNEAQ come from the germline V gene. This CDR3 has 16 residues. The CDR3 here is CASSFPTSGAADTQYF. The CDR3 bases are TGTGCCAGCAGCTTCCCGACTAGCGGGGCTGCAGATACGCAGTATTTT.

In this sample, this clonotype turned up a few times. J is TRBJ1-5 and V is TRBV12-3 or TRBV12-4; 11 nucleotides agree with TRBD1. J lost 5 bases, V lost 4 bases, and 7 bases had no gene match. This CDR3 is built from 16 residues. The CDR3 reads CASSWGTGGSYQPQHF. Here the CDR3 DNA reads TGTGCCAGCAGTTGGGGGACAGGGGGATCGTATCAGCCCCAGCATTTT.

The V call is TRBV7-6, the J call TRBJ2-7; 8 bases line up with TRBD1. The length of the CDR3 is 17 residues. Germline lookup yields CDR1 SGHVS and CDR2 FNYEAQ. Losses at the gene ends were 3 bases for V and 1 base for J; bases not matched to a gene: 11. The DNA of the CDR3 is TGTGCCAGCAGCTTCCCTCCGGGACAGGCCTTTTCCTACGAGCAGTACTTC. Translated, it gives CASSFPPGQAFSYEQYF.

The chain has TRBV6-7 and TRBJ2-7; 9 bases align to TRBD1. TRBV6-7 qualifies as an ORF whose function is uncertain. The V and J ends lost 1 base and 6 bases, in that order; junction bases with no gene match: 10. The CDR3 length is 16 residues. Here the CDR3 DNA reads TGTGCCAGCAGTTACTGTCGGGACAGGGAGCCGAGCGAGCAGTACTTC. Its protein product is CASSYCRDREPSEQYF.

The genes are TRBV7-2 and TRBJ1-1, with D hard to call. This CDR3 has 13 amino acids. Per the germline V gene, CDR1 is SGHTA and CDR2 is FQGNSA. Trimming removed 2 bases at V and 5 bases at J, with 9 bases between. As DNA, the CDR3 is TGTGCCAGCAGCTTATACGGGCAGACTGAAGCTTTCTTT. It yields the protein CASSLYGQTEAFF.

The chain uses TRBV6-2 or TRBV6-3 and TRBJ2-5; TRBD2 matches at 13 bases. The CDR3 spans 16 residues. The trim removed 6 bases at V and 2 bases at J, leaving 6 bases unmatched. Looked up from germline, CDR1 is MNHEY and CDR2 is SVGEGT. This CDR3 reads CASSSGTSGVQETQYF. In DNA, the CDR3 is TGTGCCAGCAGCTCCGGGACTAGCGGGGTACAAGAGACCCAGTACTTC.

This clonotype was seen only a few times. The V and J genes are TRBV6-5 and TRBJ2-1, with D unclear. V was pared by 0 bases and J by 11 bases, with 8 bases between. Germline V gene lookup returns CDR1 MNHEY and CDR2 SVGAGI. The CDR3 spans 12 residues. The CDR3 DNA reads TGTGCCAGCAGTTACTCGGGCAGACAGCAGTTCTTC. Translating gives CASSYSGRQQFF.

This clonotype was observed a few times. The chain joins TRBV7-2 to TRBJ2-4; D ambiguous. Germline CDR1 and CDR2: SGHTA and FQGNSA. V shed 4 bases and J shed 0 bases, with 13 bases lying between them. This CDR3 contains 16 residues. Here the CDR3 DNA reads TGTGCCAGCAGCTACAGACAAGCACTAGCCAAAAACATTCAGTACTTC. It translates to CASSYRQALAKNIQYF.

This clonotype was counted only a few times. One end of the junction is discordant with germline, which a read error may explain. The rearrangement uses TRBV7-7 and TRBJ2-1; 9 bases are a match to TRBD2. The CDR3 has 16 residues. Germline CDR1 and CDR2: SSHAT and FNYEAQ (reference sequence). CDR3 loop: CASSPSLAGANNEQFF. In DNA form, the CDR3 reads TGTGCTAGCAGCCCATCATTAGCGGGGGCGAACAATGAGCAGTTCTTC.

This chain connects TRBV5-4 to TRBJ1-5; a weak D match, TRBD1 (5 bases). The CDR3 is made up of 13 amino acids. Per the germline V gene, CDR1 is SGHNT and CDR2 is YYREEE (reference sequence). The germline V and J ends were trimmed by 3 bases and 11 bases, with 15 bases remaining between them. CDR3 sequence reads: CASSSGTSEAQHF. The CDR3 DNA reads as TGTGCCAGCAGCTCGGGGACCTCAGAGGCCCAGCATTTT.

V usage is TRBV4-3 and J usage is TRBJ2-3, with D possibly being TRBD1 or TRBD2 (6 bases each). The germline V gene encodes CDR1 LGHNA and CDR2 YSLEER. V lost 5 bases and J lost 3, with 21 bases in between. This CDR3 contains 17 residues. The CDR3 DNA reads as TGCGCCAGCAGCTATCGACCGGGGGCCCTAGGAACAGATACGCAGTATTTT. Protein sequence: CASSYRPGALGTDTQYF.

This clonotype was seen a few times. The J gene is TRBJ1-5, the V gene TRBV7-2; a possible D gene is TRBD1 (6 bases). The CDR3 loop spans 16 amino acids. Trimming removed 5 bases from V and 0 bases from J, with 14 bases in between. In germline, CDR1 is SGHTA, CDR2 FQGNSA. The CDR3 is CASSISSGASNQPQHF. In DNA, the CDR3 is TGTGCCAGCAGCATCAGCTCAGGGGCTAGCAATCAGCCCCAGCATTTT.

The chain employs TRBV24-1 and TRBJ2-3; D unresolved. V dropped 5 bases and J dropped 5 bases, with 10 bases sitting between them. Germline CDR1 reads KGHDR; CDR2 reads SFDVKD. This CDR3 spans 13 amino acids. CDR3 sequence (DNA): TGTGCCACCAGTGCCCCCGGCGGAGATACGCAGTATTTT. The encoded protein is CATSAPGGDTQYF.

The chain combines TRBV11-2 with TRBJ2-7; the match to TRBD1 covers 7 bases. Per the germline V gene, CDR1 is SGHAT and CDR2 is FQNNGV. The CDR3 loop spans 14 amino acids. V gave up 5 bases and J gave up 2 bases; unmatched junction bases: 6. This CDR3 reads CASSLLQGAYEQYF. CDR3 in DNA: TGTGCCAGCAGCCTACTCCAGGGGGCCTACGAGCAGTACTTC.